The clone carrying this T cell receptor (beta chain) was counted a few times. The antigen is not known. The ends lost 1 base at V and 6 bases at J; junction bases unmatched: 6. This CDR3 has 15 amino acids. In germline, CDR1 is MGHRA, CDR2 YSYEKL. The source of the sample is a study of cytomegalovirus exposure and HLA in healthy donors. General study results and limits: In an earlier analysis, in approximately 570 donors, most V segments appeared productive either ~87% or ~30% of the time. Presence/absence analyses supposed approximately even sequencing depth among donors.

A multiplex PCR was run with 60 Vbeta primers and 13 Jbeta primers. Generated by immunoSEQ multiplex PCR, the TCRdb table keeps only in-frame clones and is missing some. The sample has around 100,000 clones; 50% to 65% are singletons. Specimen: PBMCs. This TCR came from a man younger than 40 in good health and CMV-seropositive. The rearrangement links TRBV4-1 to TRBJ2-3, with 8 bases that match TRBD1. This CDR3 is CASSQGQGLSDTQYF. The DNA for the CDR3 is TGCGCCAGCAGCCAAGGACAGGGGCTGTCCGATACGCAGTATTTT.